Given below is one TCR beta chain in context. Libraries were prepared by immunoSEQ multiplex PCR; TCRdb keeps only in-frame clonotypes and omits some of them. Of tens of thousands of clones in the sample, over 90% were seen once. These data are taken from a study of human versus mouse CDR3 diversity and MHC coevolution. The germline CDR1 and CDR2 sequences are SGDLS and YYNGEE. The V segment lost 6 bases and the J segment 6 bases; nucleotides outside the gene matches: 10. The CDR3 sequence is 15 residues long. The chain has TRBV9 and TRBJ2-1, with 9 bases identical to TRBD1. The sequencing input was naive CD4+ T cells from blood. The subset: CD45RO-negative CD62L-positive naive CD4 T cells. The TCR comes from a person aged 55 to 75 in good health. This CDR3 reads CASNQPQGAVNEQFF. The CDR3 nucleotides read TGTGCCAGCAACCAACCACAGGGGGCGGTCAATGAGCAGTTCTTC. The variable domain in full, completed from reference TRBV9 and TRBJ2-1, reads DSGVTQTPKHLITATGQRVTLRCSPRSGDLSVYWYQQSLDQGLQFLIQYYNGEERAKGNILERFSAQQFPDLHSELNLSSLELGDSALYFCASNQPQGAVNEQFFGPGTRLTVL.